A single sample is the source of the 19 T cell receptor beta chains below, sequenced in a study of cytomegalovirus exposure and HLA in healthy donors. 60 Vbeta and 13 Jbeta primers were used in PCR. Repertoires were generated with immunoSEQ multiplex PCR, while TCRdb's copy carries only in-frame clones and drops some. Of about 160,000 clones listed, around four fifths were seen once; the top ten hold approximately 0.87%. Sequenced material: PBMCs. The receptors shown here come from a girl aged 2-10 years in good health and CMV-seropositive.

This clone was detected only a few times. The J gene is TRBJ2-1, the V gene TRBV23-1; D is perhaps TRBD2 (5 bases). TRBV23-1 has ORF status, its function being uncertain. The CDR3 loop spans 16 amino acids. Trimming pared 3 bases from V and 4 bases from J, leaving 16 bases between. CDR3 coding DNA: TGCGCCAGCAGTCACGGGGATCCTCGGCTATACAATGAGCAGTTCTTC. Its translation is CASSHGDPRLYNEQFF.

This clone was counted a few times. Here the CDR3 reads CASRGRGSPTDTEAFF. The CDR3 nucleotides read TGTGCCAGCCGAGGGAGGGGTTCCCCTACTGACACTGAAGCTTTCTTT. This chain joins TRBV27 and TRBJ1-1; perhaps TRBD1 as D (5 bases). Per the germline V gene, CDR1 is MNHEY and CDR2 is SMNVEV (reference sequence). The V and J ends lost 8 bases and 3 bases respectively, with 22 bases between them. The CDR3 consists of 16 residues.

The CDR3 spells CASSSYWDTREDEQYF. The CDR3 nucleotides are TGTGCCAGTAGTTCCTATTGGGACACCCGGGAAGACGAGCAGTACTTC. This sequence joins TRBV19 and TRBJ2-7; weak D call: TRBD1 (6 bases). The length of the CDR3 is 16 residues. CDR1 and CDR2 (germline): LNHDA, SQIVND (reference sequence). Trimming removed 5 bases from V and 5 bases from J, with 22 bases in between.

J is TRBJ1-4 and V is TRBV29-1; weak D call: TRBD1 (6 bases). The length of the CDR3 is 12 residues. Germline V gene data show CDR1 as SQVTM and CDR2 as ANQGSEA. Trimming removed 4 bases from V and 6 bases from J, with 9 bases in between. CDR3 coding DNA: TGCAGCGTTGGGTCAGGGGATGAAAAACTGTTTTTT. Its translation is CSVGSGDEKLFF.

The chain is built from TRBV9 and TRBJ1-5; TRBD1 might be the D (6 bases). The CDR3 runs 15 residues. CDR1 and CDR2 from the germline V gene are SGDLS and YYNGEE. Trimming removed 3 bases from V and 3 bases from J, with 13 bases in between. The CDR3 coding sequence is TGTGCCAGCAGCGAGACCGGACAGACCAATCAGCCCCAGCATTTT. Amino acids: CASSETGQTNQPQHF.

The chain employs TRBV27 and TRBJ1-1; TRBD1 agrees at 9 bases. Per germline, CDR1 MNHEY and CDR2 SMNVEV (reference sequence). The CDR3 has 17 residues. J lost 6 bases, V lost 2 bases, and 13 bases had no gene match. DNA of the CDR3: TGTGCCAGCAGTTTAGCTGTCGGGACAGGGTTTGGCGCTGAAGCTTTCTTT. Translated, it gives CASSLAVGTGFGAEAFF.

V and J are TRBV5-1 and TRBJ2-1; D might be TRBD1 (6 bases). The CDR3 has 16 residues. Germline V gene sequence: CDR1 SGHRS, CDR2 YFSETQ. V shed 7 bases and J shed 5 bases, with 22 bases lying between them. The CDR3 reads CASSGLTGSSDNEQFF. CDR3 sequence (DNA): TGCGCCAGCTCCGGCCTTACAGGGTCAAGCGACAATGAGCAGTTCTTC. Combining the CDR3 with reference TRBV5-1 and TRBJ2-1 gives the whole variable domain KAGVTQTPRYLIKTRGQQVTLSCSPISGHRSVSWYQQTPGQGLQFLFEYFSETQRNKGNFPGRFSGRQFSNSRSEMNVSTLELGDSALYLCASSGLTGSSDNEQFFGPGTRLTVL.

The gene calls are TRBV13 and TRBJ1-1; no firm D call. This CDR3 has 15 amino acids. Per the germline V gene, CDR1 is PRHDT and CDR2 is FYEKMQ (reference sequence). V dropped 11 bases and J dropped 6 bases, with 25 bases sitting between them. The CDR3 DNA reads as TGTGCCCATACCAGGAGGGTAACAGTCGGGCCTGAAGCTTTCTTT. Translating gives CAHTRRVTVGPEAFF.

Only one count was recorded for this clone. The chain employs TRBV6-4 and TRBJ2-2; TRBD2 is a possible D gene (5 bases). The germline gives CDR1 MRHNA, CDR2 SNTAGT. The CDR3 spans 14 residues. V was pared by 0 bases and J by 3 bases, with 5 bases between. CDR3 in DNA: TGTGCCAGCAGTGACTCAGCGGACACCGGGGAGCTGTTTTTT. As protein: CASSDSADTGELFF.

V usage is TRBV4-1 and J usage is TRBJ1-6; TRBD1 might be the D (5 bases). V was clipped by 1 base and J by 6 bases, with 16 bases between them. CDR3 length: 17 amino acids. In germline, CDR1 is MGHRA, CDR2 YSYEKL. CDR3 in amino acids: CASSQVDMGFANSPLHF. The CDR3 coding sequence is TGCGCCAGCAGCCAAGTGGACATGGGTTTTGCTAATTCACCCCTCCACTTT.

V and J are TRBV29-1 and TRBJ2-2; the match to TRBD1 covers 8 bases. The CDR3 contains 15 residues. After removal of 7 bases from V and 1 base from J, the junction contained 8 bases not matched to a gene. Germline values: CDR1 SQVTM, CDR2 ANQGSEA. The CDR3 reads CSALGQEKNTGELFF. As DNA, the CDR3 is TGCAGCGCCCTGGGACAGGAGAAGAACACCGGGGAGCTGTTTTTT.

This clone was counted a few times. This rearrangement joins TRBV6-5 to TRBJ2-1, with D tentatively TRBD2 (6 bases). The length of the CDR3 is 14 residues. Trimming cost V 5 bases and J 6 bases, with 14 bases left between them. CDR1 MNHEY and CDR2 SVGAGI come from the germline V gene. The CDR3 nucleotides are TGTGCCAGCAGTCGACTAGGTATCGGCAATGAGCAGTTCTTC. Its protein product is CASSRLGIGNEQFF.

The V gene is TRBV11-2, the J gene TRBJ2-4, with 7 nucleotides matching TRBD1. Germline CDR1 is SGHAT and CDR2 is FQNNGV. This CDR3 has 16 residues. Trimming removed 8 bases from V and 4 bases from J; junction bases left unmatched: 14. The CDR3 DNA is TGTGCCAGCTCCAGACAGGGCGTTTTGGTAAAAAACATTCAGTACTTC. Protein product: CASSRQGVLVKNIQYF.

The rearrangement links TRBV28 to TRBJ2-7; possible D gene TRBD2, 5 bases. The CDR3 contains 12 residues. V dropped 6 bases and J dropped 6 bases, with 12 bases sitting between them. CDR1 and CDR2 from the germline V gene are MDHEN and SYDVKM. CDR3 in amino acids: CASSLGGLEQYF. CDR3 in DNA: TGTGCCAGCAGCTTGGGCGGGCTCGAGCAGTACTTC.

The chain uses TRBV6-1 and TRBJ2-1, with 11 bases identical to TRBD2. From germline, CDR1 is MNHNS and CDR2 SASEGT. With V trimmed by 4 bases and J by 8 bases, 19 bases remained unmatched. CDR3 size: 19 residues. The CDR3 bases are TGTGCCAGCAGTGCCATTATACGTCTAGCGGGAGGCCCTATCGATGAGCAGTTCTTC. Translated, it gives CASSAIIRLAGGPIDEQFF.

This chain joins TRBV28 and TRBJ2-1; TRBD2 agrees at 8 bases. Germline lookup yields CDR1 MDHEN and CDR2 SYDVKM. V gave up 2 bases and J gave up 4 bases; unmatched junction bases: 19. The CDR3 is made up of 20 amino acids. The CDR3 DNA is TGTGCCAGCAGTTTACAACCAATACTACCCCAGCGGGAGTGGTACAATGAGCAGTTCTTC. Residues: CASSLQPILPQREWYNEQFF. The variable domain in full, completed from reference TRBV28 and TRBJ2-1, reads DVKVTQSSRYLVKRTGEKVFLECVQDMDHENMFWYRQDPGLGLRLIYFSYDVKMKEKGDIPEGYSVSREKKERFSLILESASTNQTSMYLCASSLQPILPQREWYNEQFFGPGTRLTVL.

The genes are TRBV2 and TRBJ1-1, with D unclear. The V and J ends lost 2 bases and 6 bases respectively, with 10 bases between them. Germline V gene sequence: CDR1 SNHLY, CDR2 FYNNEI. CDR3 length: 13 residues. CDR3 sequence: CASSERVSAEAFF. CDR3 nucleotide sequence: TGTGCCAGCAGTGAACGGGTATCCGCTGAAGCTTTCTTT.

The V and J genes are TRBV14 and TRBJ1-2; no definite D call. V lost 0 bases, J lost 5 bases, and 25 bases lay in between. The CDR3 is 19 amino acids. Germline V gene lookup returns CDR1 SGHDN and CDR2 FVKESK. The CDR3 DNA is TGTGCCAGCAGCCAAGAGGTACCACCCGTCGCAGTTCCGCGGTATGGCTACACCTTC. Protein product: CASSQEVPPVAVPRYGYTF.

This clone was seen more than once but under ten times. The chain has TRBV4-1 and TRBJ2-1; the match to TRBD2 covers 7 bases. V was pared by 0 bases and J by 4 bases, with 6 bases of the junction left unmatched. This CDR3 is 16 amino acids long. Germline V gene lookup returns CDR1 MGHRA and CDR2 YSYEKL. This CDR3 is CASSQDSGLGYNEQFF. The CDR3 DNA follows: TGCGCCAGCAGCCAAGATTCTGGACTAGGTTACAATGAGCAGTTCTTC.